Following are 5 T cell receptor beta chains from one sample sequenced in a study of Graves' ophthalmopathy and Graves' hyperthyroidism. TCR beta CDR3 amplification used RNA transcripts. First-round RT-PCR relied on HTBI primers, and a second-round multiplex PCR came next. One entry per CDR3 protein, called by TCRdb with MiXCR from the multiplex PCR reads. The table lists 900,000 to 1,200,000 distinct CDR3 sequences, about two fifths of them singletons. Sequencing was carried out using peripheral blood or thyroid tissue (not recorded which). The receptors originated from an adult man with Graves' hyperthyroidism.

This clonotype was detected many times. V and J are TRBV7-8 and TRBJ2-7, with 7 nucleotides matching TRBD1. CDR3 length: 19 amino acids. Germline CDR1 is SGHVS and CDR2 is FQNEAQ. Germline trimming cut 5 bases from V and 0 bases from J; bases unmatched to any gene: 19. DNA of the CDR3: TGTGCCAGCAGCCGATCCAGCATTCCTACGGGACAGCTCTCCTACGAGCAGTACTTC. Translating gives CASSRSSIPTGQLSYEQYF.

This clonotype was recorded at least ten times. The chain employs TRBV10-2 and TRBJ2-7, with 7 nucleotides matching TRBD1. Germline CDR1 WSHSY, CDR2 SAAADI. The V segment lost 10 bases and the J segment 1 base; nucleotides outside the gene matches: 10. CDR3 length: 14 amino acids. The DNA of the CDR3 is TGCGCCACCCGAGAGGGGACAGAATCCTACGAGCAGTACTTC. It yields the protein CATREGTESYEQYF.

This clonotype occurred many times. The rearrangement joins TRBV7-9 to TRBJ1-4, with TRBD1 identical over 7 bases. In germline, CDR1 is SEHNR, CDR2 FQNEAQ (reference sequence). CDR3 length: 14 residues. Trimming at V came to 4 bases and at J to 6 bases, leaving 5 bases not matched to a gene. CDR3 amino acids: CASSWAGTDEKLFF. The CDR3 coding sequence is TGTGCCAGCAGCTGGGCCGGGACAGATGAAAAACTGTTTTTT.

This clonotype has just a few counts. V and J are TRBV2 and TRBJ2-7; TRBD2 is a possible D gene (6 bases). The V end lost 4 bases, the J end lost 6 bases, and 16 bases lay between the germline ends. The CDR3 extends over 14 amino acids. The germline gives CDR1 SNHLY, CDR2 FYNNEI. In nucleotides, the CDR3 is TGTGCCAGCAGTGTAAGCGGGCAGGGCTCCGAGCAGTACTTC. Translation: CASSVSGQGSEQYF.

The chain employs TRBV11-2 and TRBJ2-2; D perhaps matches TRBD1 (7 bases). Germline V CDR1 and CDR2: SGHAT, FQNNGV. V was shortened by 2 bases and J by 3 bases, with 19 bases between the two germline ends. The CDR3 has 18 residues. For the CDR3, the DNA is TGTGCCAGCAGCTTAATGCGGGCGGGACAGATATACACCGGGGAGCTGTTTTTT. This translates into CASSLMRAGQIYTGELFF.